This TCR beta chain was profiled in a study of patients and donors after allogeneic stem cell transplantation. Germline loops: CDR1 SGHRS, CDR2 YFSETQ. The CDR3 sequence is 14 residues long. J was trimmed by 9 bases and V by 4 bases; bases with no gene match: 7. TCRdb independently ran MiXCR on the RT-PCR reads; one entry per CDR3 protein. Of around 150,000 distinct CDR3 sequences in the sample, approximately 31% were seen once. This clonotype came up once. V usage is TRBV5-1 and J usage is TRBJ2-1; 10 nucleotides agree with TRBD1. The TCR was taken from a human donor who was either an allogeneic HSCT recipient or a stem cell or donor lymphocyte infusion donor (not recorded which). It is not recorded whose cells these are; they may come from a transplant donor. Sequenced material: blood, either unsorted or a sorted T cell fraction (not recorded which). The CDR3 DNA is TGCGCCAGCAGCCCGGGACAGGGGATGGGTGAGCAGTTCTTC. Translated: CASSPGQGMGEQFF.